The 23 T cell receptor beta chains in this list originate from one sample, sequenced in a study of graft-versus-host responses after intestinal transplantation. Here immunoSEQ multiplex PCR was the method, and the copy in TCRdb shows in-frame clones only, minus some. Among about 97,000 clones, approximately 92% were seen once, and the ten largest hold 15% to 20%. The sample here was PBMCs, taken roughly 450 days after intestinal transplant. All receptors come from a human patient who received an intestinal transplant, so some T cells may come from the graft donor.

V usage is TRBV2 and J usage is TRBJ1-2; no reliable D call. In germline, CDR1 is SNHLY, CDR2 FYNNEI. The length of the CDR3 is 16 residues. Trimming took off 6 bases at V and 6 bases at J, with 23 bases between the two ends. This CDR3 is CASRQKGPLPVDGYTF. DNA for the CDR3: TGTGCCAGCAGACAAAAGGGCCCGCTCCCTGTGGATGGCTACACCTTC.

This chain joins TRBV6-1 and TRBJ2-7; D gene unclear. CDR1 is MNHNS, CDR2 SASEGT, per germline. The CDR3 covers 11 residues. Trimming removed 6 bases at V and 12 bases at J, with 15 bases between. The CDR3 nucleotides read TGTGCCAGCAGCCCCGGGCTTACGGCGTACTTC. This encodes CASSPGLTAYF.

The J gene is TRBJ2-7, the V gene TRBV10-2, with TRBD1 matching 8 bases. Germline trimming cut 0 bases from V and 2 bases from J; bases unmatched to any gene: 9. CDR1 is WSHSY, CDR2 SAAADI, per germline. CDR3 length: 17 residues. CDR3 amino acids: CASSESSRDRTTYEQYF. CDR3 DNA sequence: TGCGCCAGCAGTGAGTCGTCCCGGGACAGGACCACCTACGAGCAGTACTTC.

The rearrangement uses TRBV5-1 and TRBJ1-2; TRBD1 might be the D (6 bases). Per germline, CDR1 SGHRS and CDR2 YFSETQ. Trimming pared 4 bases from V and 0 bases from J, leaving 22 bases between. The CDR3 length is 18 residues. The CDR3 loop is CASSGGAAGGPANYGYTF. The CDR3 nucleotides read TGCGCCAGCAGCGGGGGGGCGGCAGGTGGACCTGCTAACTATGGCTACACCTTC.

The rearrangement links TRBV11-2 to TRBJ1-1; a weak D match, TRBD1 (5 bases). The germline V gene has CDR1 SGHAT and CDR2 FQNNGV. The CDR3 length is 14 residues. V lost 1 base to trimming and J lost 3 bases, with 9 bases between them. DNA of the CDR3: TGTGCCAGCAGCTTAGTAGGGGATTACACTGAAGCTTTCTTT. Amino acid sequence: CASSLVGDYTEAFF.

The chain is built from TRBV19 and TRBJ1-1; D is unresolved. Germline V CDR1 and CDR2: LNHDA, SQIVND (reference sequence). V was clipped by 3 bases and J by 0 bases, with 8 bases between them. CDR3 length: 14 amino acids. DNA for the CDR3: TGTGCCAGTAGTATCGGGTGGTTGAACACTGAAGCTTTCTTT. This gives the protein CASSIGWLNTEAFF.

The rearrangement links TRBV27 to TRBJ2-6; D gene ambiguous. The CDR3 spans 16 residues. Trimming took off 0 bases at V and 0 bases at J, with 6 bases between the two ends. Germline CDR1 is MNHEY and CDR2 is SMNVEV (reference sequence). This chain's CDR3 is CASSLSQFSGANVLTF. The CDR3 nucleotides are TGTGCCAGCAGTTTATCTCAGTTCTCTGGGGCCAACGTCCTGACTTTC.

The chain combines TRBV7-9 with TRBJ1-4; D may be TRBD1 (6 bases). This CDR3 is 15 amino acids long. V was shortened by 5 bases and J by 5 bases, with 15 bases between the two germline ends. The germline CDR1 and CDR2 sequences are SEHNR and FQNEAQ (reference sequence). In DNA form, the CDR3 reads TGTGCCAGCAGCCAAGGGACACCAAAAAATGAAAAACTGTTTTTT. Translation: CASSQGTPKNEKLFF.

This chain uses TRBV15 with TRBJ1-5; D ambiguous. This CDR3 region has 13 residues. Deletions cut 0 bases from V and 5 bases from J, with 5 bases between. Germline CDR1 LNHNV, CDR2 YYDKDF (reference sequence). Here the CDR3 reads CATSRDFHQPQHF. The DNA for the CDR3 is TGTGCCACCAGCAGAGATTTCCATCAGCCCCAGCATTTT. Variable domain in full (rest from reference TRBV15 and TRBJ1-5): DAMVIQNPRYQVTQFGKPVTLSCSQTLNHNVMYWYQQKSSQAPKLLFHYYDKDFNNEADTPDNFQSRRPNTSFCFLDIRSPGLGDTAMYLCATSRDFHQPQHFGDGTRLSIL.

The genes are TRBV4-1 and TRBJ2-3, with D unresolved. This CDR3 region has 16 residues. V dropped 2 bases and J dropped 4 bases, with 16 bases sitting between them. In germline, CDR1 is MGHRA, CDR2 YSYEKL. CDR3 bases: TGCGCCAGCAGCCAAACCTCAGGCCGAGGCGCAGATACGCAGTATTTT. It codes for CASSQTSGRGADTQYF.

The CDR3 spells CASRQTGWGYTF. DNA for the CDR3: TGTGCCAGCAGACAGACGGGTTGGGGCTACACCTTC. The chain employs TRBV6-5 and TRBJ1-2; no clear D gene. V gave up 6 bases and J gave up 8 bases, with 13 bases separating them. In germline, CDR1 is MNHEY, CDR2 SVGAGI. CDR3 length: 12 amino acids.

The chain couples TRBV27 to TRBJ1-2, with 10 bases matching TRBD1. The CDR3 runs 13 residues. Germline CDR1 reads MNHEY; CDR2 reads SMNVEV (reference sequence). The junction had 0 bases not matched to a gene; V was cut back by 4 bases and J by 4 bases. CDR3 protein: CASSWDRGYGYTF. Written as DNA, the CDR3 is TGTGCCAGCAGTTGGGACAGGGGCTATGGCTACACCTTC.

CDR3 amino acids: CASSPPATGPNQPQHF. The CDR3 DNA follows: TGTGCCAGCTCACCACCGGCGACAGGGCCGAATCAGCCCCAGCATTTT. The chain is built from TRBV18 and TRBJ1-5; 7 bases are a match to TRBD1. Germline CDR1 and CDR2: KGHSH and LQKENI. The CDR3 spans 16 residues. The V gene end was trimmed by 0 bases and the J gene end by 4 bases; junction bases not matched to a gene: 6. Filled out from reference TRBV18 and TRBJ1-5, the complete variable domain reads NAGVMQNPRHLVRRRGQEARLRCSPMKGHSHVYWYRQLPEEGLKFMVYLQKENIIDESGMPKERFSAEFPKEGPSILRIQQVVRGDSAAYFCASSPPATGPNQPQHFGDGTRLSIL.

V gene TRBV10-3 combines with J gene TRBJ1-5, with TRBD1 identical over 8 bases. Germline V gene sequence: CDR1 ENHRY, CDR2 SYGVKD. The CDR3 sequence is 15 residues long. V lost 4 bases to trimming and J lost 4 bases; unmatched junction nucleotides: 6. The CDR3 region is CAISVGQGANQPQHF. CDR3 nucleotides: TGTGCCATCAGTGTCGGGCAGGGGGCTAATCAGCCCCAGCATTTT.

This clone was observed a single time. As DNA, the CDR3 is TGTGCCAGCAGCCCAGGACTACCCCCTCTTCTGGAGCAGTTCTTC. The encoded protein is CASSPGLPPLLEQFF. The chain is built from TRBV9 and TRBJ2-1; the D gene is possibly TRBD2 (6 bases). Germline V gives CDR1 SGDLS, CDR2 YYNGEE. V shed 4 bases and J shed 10 bases, with 21 bases lying between them. The CDR3 sequence is 15 residues long.

For the CDR3, the DNA is TGTGCCAGCATGGGACAGCAATCTTCTGGAAACACCATATATTTT. This sequence encodes CASMGQQSSGNTIYF. This rearrangement joins TRBV2 to TRBJ1-3; 7 bases are shared with TRBD1. V was clipped by 7 bases and J by 1 base; unmatched bases: 7. The CDR3 length is 15 residues. Germline V CDR1 and CDR2: SNHLY, FYNNEI.

The V and J genes are TRBV9 and TRBJ2-1; either TRBD1 or TRBD2 may fit D (5 bases each). This CDR3 is built from 12 residues. The germline V and J ends were trimmed by 4 bases and 8 bases, with 10 bases remaining between them. Per germline, CDR1 SGDLS and CDR2 YYNGEE. The CDR3 loop reads CASSNQGDEQFF. In nucleotides, the CDR3 is TGTGCCAGCAGCAATCAGGGAGATGAGCAGTTCTTC.

This clone appeared a single time. The chain couples TRBV29-1 to TRBJ1-2, with 10 bases aligning to TRBD1. The germline gives CDR1 SQVTM, CDR2 ANQGSEA. V lost 2 bases and J lost 0; bases outside the gene matches: 9. The CDR3 sequence is 17 residues long. The CDR3 protein is CSVEPRDRGLSNYGYTF. In DNA, the CDR3 is TGCAGCGTTGAACCGCGGGACAGGGGTCTCTCTAACTATGGCTACACCTTC.

This chain uses TRBV9 with TRBJ2-7; tentatively, D is TRBD2 (5 bases). V gave up 0 bases and J gave up 4 bases, with 17 bases separating them. The CDR3 has 16 residues. Germline CDR1 is SGDLS and CDR2 is YYNGEE. CDR3 in amino acids: CASSVGVLGEVYEQYF. The CDR3 nucleotides are TGTGCCAGCAGCGTAGGCGTTTTGGGAGAAGTATACGAGCAGTACTTC.

In nucleotides, the CDR3 is TGCGCCAGCAGCACGGGACCGCCCGTTAACTATGGCTACACCTTC. Translation: CASSTGPPVNYGYTF. The chain links TRBV5-1 to TRBJ1-2; perhaps TRBD1 as D (5 bases). The CDR3 has 15 residues. Trimming left V 4 bases short and J 1 base short, with 14 bases between. Germline-derived CDR1 and CDR2 are SGHRS and YFSETQ.

The genes are TRBV13 and TRBJ1-2; 7 nucleotides line up with TRBD1. The V and J ends lost 5 bases and 5 bases, in that order; junction bases with no gene match: 14. CDR3 length: 16 residues. CDR1 and CDR2 from the germline V gene are PRHDT and FYEKMQ (reference sequence). The CDR3 DNA sequence: TGTGCCAGCAGCCCATCCCTGACAGGGTGGGAGTATGGCTACACCTTC. It encodes CASSPSLTGWEYGYTF.

The genes are TRBV6-5 and TRBJ2-1; D gene uncertain. Germline V gene sequence: CDR1 MNHEY, CDR2 SVGAGI. The ends were cut back, 4 bases at V and 8 bases at J, with 6 bases in the middle. This CDR3 has 11 residues. The CDR3 DNA reads TGTGCCAGCAGTTCCGATCATGAGCAGTTCTTC. This sequence encodes CASSSDHEQFF.

The genes are TRBV4-1 and TRBJ1-1, with a possible D match to TRBD1 (5 bases). Trimming removed 0 bases at V and 1 base at J, with 12 bases between. The CDR3 has 16 amino acids. Germline CDR1 MGHRA, CDR2 YSYEKL. CDR3 DNA sequence: TGCGCCAGCAGCCAAGACGTGCGGCAGGGGAACACTGAAGCTTTCTTT. The encoded protein is CASSQDVRQGNTEAFF.